The next 32 T cell receptor beta chains were all read from a single sample in a study of blood T cells in healthy people across ages. Together with a sample-barcoded 5' primer, a J-beta primer mix was included in a second PCR lasting about 7 to 11 cycles. TCRdb recomputed calls from the 5' RACE reads with MiXCR, one row per CDR3 protein. The sample shows fewer than 800,000 distinct CDR3 sequences, about 34% of them seen only once. Sample: blood. The receptors were sampled from a woman older than 75 in good health.

Concerning this clonotype itself: The junction shows a germline mismatch at one end, possibly a read error. The rearrangement links TRBV6-1 to TRBJ2-7, with D possibly TRBD1 on 6 matching bases. Germline assignment: CDR1 MNHNS and CDR2 SASEGT. The CDR3 contains 14 residues. In DNA, the CDR3 is TGTGCCAGCAGTGATAACAGGGCTGAAGAGACCCAGTATTTC. Protein product: CASSDNRAEETQYF.

This clonotype was counted a few times. J is TRBJ1-1 and V is TRBV4-1; a possible D gene is TRBD1 (5 bases). CDR1 is MGHRA and CDR2 is YSYEKL in the germline V gene. The CDR3 totals 13 residues. V was trimmed by 0 bases and J by 11 bases, leaving 13 bases between them. As DNA, the CDR3 is TGCGCCAGCAGCCAAGATGAGGGGCTGGGGGCTTTCTTT. Translating gives CASSQDEGLGAFF.

This clonotype was counted a single time. The rearrangement uses TRBV7-2 and TRBJ1-2; D is perhaps TRBD1 (5 bases). Germline V lookup: CDR1 SGHTA, CDR2 FQGNSA. The CDR3 sequence is 13 residues long. With 3 bases removed from V and 8 bases from J, the gap between germline ends came to 13 bases. The CDR3 nucleotides are TGTGCCAGCAGCTTGCTGGGGGGAAAGGGCTACACCTTC. Its translation is CASSLLGGKGYTF. Filled out from reference TRBV7-2 and TRBJ1-2, the complete variable domain reads GAGVSQSPSNKVTEKGKDVELRCDPISGHTALYWYRQSLGQGLEFLIYFQGNSAPDKSGLPSDRFSAERTGGSVSTLTIQRTQQEDSAVYLCASSLLGGKGYTFGSGTRLTVV.

V gene TRBV18 combines with J gene TRBJ1-2; TRBD1 might be the D (5 bases). The V gene lost 2 bases and the J gene lost 6 bases, with 16 bases spanning the gap. In germline, CDR1 is KGHSH, CDR2 LQKENI. The CDR3 sequence is 15 residues long. The CDR3 here is CASSPLGPNPDGYTF. The DNA for the CDR3 is TGTGCCAGCTCACCATTGGGACCCAATCCGGATGGCTACACCTTC.

This clonotype has at least ten counts. The rearrangement links TRBV29-1 to TRBJ1-2; the match to TRBD1 covers 9 bases. CDR1 SQVTM and CDR2 ANQGSEA come from the germline V gene. The CDR3 is made up of 11 amino acids. V gave up 7 bases and J gave up 8 bases; unmatched junction bases: 5. The CDR3 is CSAGDRDGYTF. As DNA, the CDR3 is TGCAGCGCCGGGGACAGGGACGGCTACACCTTC.

With respect to this clonotype: One junction end does not reproduce the germline sequence, and a read error may be involved. The chain is built from TRBV5-6 and TRBJ2-1; no clear D gene. Germline lookup yields CDR1 SGHDT and CDR2 YYEEEE. The length of the CDR3 is 13 residues. As DNA, the CDR3 is TGTGTCAGCAGCTTGAGCCCCTACAATGAGCAGTTCTTC. This codes for CVSSLSPYNEQFF.

V and J are TRBV7-2 and TRBJ2-2; 8 positions agree with TRBD2. The CDR3 has 16 residues. Trimming at V came to 4 bases and at J to 0 bases, leaving 4 bases not matched to a gene. CDR1 is SGHTA, CDR2 FQGNSA, per germline. The CDR3 DNA follows: TGTGCCAGCAGCTACAACGGGGGGGCGAACACCGGGGAGCTGTTTTTT. The encoded protein is CASSYNGGANTGELFF.

This sequence joins TRBV5-1 and TRBJ1-1; no firm D call. Germline values: CDR1 SGHRS, CDR2 YFSETQ. The CDR3 spans 14 residues. Trimming removed 4 bases at V and 1 base at J, with 11 bases between. CDR3 in amino acids: CASSGKTRNTEAFF. CDR3 sequence (DNA): TGCGCCAGCAGCGGAAAAACTAGGAACACTGAAGCTTTCTTT. The full variable domain, completed using reference TRBV5-1 and TRBJ1-1, is KAGVTQTPRYLIKTRGQQVTLSCSPISGHRSVSWYQQTPGQGLQFLFEYFSETQRNKGNFPGRFSGRQFSNSRSEMNVSTLELGDSALYLCASSGKTRNTEAFFGQGTRLTVV.

In its sample, this clonotype was seen many times. The V call is TRBV24-1, the J call TRBJ2-1; TRBD2 aligns across 10 bases. This CDR3 comprises 14 residues. The V and J ends lost 9 bases and 4 bases, in that order; junction bases with no gene match: 5. Germline V gene data show CDR1 as KGHDR and CDR2 as SFDVKD. The CDR3 nucleotides read TGTGCCACCGGACGAGCGGGGGGGTACAATGAGCAGTTCTTC. Protein: CATGRAGGYNEQFF.

This chain connects TRBV30 to TRBJ1-2; D possibly corresponds to TRBD1 (6 bases). This CDR3 is 14 amino acids long. The V end lost 5 bases, the J end lost 8 bases, and 21 bases lay between the germline ends. The germline gives CDR1 GTSNPN, CDR2 SVGIG (reference sequence). The chain's CDR3 is CAWGKGGGWFGYTF. DNA for the CDR3: TGTGCCTGGGGTAAAGGAGGGGGATGGTTCGGCTACACCTTC.

Points on this clonotype: The junction departs from germline at one end; a sequencing error may be responsible. The chain recombines TRBV15 with TRBJ2-3; D is unclear. CDR1 and CDR2 (germline): LNHNV, YYDKDF (reference sequence). The CDR3 is 12 residues long. The CDR3 protein is CATSSTTDTRYF. CDR3 bases: TGTGCCACTAGCAGTACCACAGATACGCGGTATTTT.

In this sample, this clonotype turned up many times. The chain is built from TRBV24-1 and TRBJ2-6; D is ambiguous. The CDR3 is 16 residues long. V lost 1 base to trimming and J lost 0 bases, with 6 bases between them. Germline values: CDR1 KGHDR, CDR2 SFDVKD. The CDR3 reads CATSDFRPSGANVLTF. Written as DNA, the CDR3 is TGTGCCACCAGTGATTTTAGGCCCTCTGGGGCCAACGTCCTGACTTTC.

V and J are TRBV6-1 and TRBJ2-5; D may be TRBD1 or TRBD2 (5 bases each). Trimming cost V 4 bases and J 7 bases, with 19 bases left between them. Germline assignment: CDR1 MNHNS and CDR2 SASEGT. The CDR3 loop spans 15 amino acids. CDR3 loop: CASSGLDTPRGTQYF. The CDR3 nucleotides are TGTGCCAGCAGTGGCTTGGACACTCCCCGGGGGACCCAGTACTTC.

On this clonotype itself: The junction does not match germline at one end; this may be a read error. The chain couples TRBV12-3 or TRBV12-4 to TRBJ2-3, with D possibly TRBD2 on 5 matching bases. This CDR3 is 14 amino acids long. For the CDR3, the DNA is TGTGCCAGCAGTTCAGGACGGAGAGCGGATATGCAGTATTTT. Residues: CASSSGRRADMQYF.

This clonotype appeared many times. This chain connects TRBV7-2 to TRBJ2-3; the match to TRBD2 covers 12 bases. The ends lost 4 bases at V and 10 bases at J; junction bases unmatched: 0. Germline values: CDR1 SGHTA, CDR2 FQGNSA. This CDR3 has 12 amino acids. In DNA form, the CDR3 reads TGTGCCAGCAGCTCTAGCGGGGGGGCGCAGTATTTT. Translation gives CASSSSGGAQYF.

A word on this clonotype: The junction does not match germline at one end; this may be a read error. This chain joins TRBV7-9 and TRBJ1-5; TRBD1 might be the D (6 bases). The germline CDR1 and CDR2 sequences are SEHNR and FQNEAQ (reference sequence). The CDR3 consists of 14 residues. The CDR3: CASSWGQGSQLQHF. The CDR3, as DNA: TGTGCCAGCAGCTGGGGGCAGGGAAGTCAGCTCCAGCATTTT.

The rearrangement uses TRBV5-1 and TRBJ1-2, with 7 bases matching TRBD1. CDR1 and CDR2 from the germline V gene are SGHRS and YFSETQ. V lost 4 bases to trimming and J lost 4 bases; unmatched junction nucleotides: 10. This CDR3 has 15 residues. Here the CDR3 reads CASSPERQGFYGYTF. The CDR3 region has the DNA TGCGCCAGCAGCCCAGAAAGACAGGGCTTCTATGGCTACACCTTC.

CDR3 DNA sequence: TGCAGCGTTGGAGGAGCGGGAGGGAACACCTACGAGCAGTACTTC. The encoded protein is CSVGGAGGNTYEQYF. V gene TRBV29-1 combines with J gene TRBJ2-5; 10 positions agree with TRBD2. The DNA matches TRBJ2-7 better at its end, which makes the J call doubtful. The CDR3 is made up of 15 amino acids. The germline V gene encodes CDR1 SQVTM and CDR2 ANQGSEA.

The genes are TRBV12-3 or TRBV12-4 and TRBJ2-2; TRBD1 matches at 8 bases. The CDR3 has 15 residues. The trim removed 5 bases at V and 3 bases at J, leaving 5 bases unmatched. As DNA, the CDR3 is TGTGCCAGCAGTCCCGGACAGGGCGACACCGGGGAGCTGTTTTTT. It codes for CASSPGQGDTGELFF.

The chain links TRBV7-2 to TRBJ2-1; D is undetermined. The CDR3 is 13 amino acids. Germline V gene lookup returns CDR1 SGHTA and CDR2 FQGNSA. Trimming shortened V by 5 bases and J by 10 bases, and 15 bases separated the two germline ends. The CDR3 loop is CASSQIRQAEQFF. The CDR3, as DNA: TGTGCCAGCAGCCAAATAAGACAAGCCGAGCAGTTCTTC.

This clonotype was seen only a few times. This chain joins TRBV2 and TRBJ1-5; no clear D. The CDR3 is made up of 13 amino acids. V lost 7 bases and J 4 bases, leaving 11 bases between the germline ends. Germline CDR1 SNHLY, CDR2 FYNNEI. This chain's CDR3 is CASNIKINQPQHF. The CDR3 DNA reads as TGTGCCAGCAATATCAAGATAAATCAGCCCCAGCATTTT.

In this sample, this clonotype turned up a few times. A much larger clonotype is one base distant, so this may be a read error. V is TRBV14 and J is TRBJ2-5; TRBD2 might be the D (6 bases). The CDR3 loop spans 14 amino acids. The V and J ends lost 3 bases and 11 bases respectively, with 19 bases between them. CDR1 is SGHDN, CDR2 FVKESK, per germline. The CDR3 nucleotides are TGTGCCAGCAGCCACGGAGGGGTCTTCAATGAGCAGTACTTC. It yields the protein CASSHGGVFNEQYF.

This clonotype was observed at least ten times. The V and J genes are TRBV7-3 and TRBJ2-1; D is uncertain. This CDR3 contains 15 residues. Germline assignment: CDR1 SGHTA and CDR2 FQGTGA. The ends were cut back, 5 bases at V and 0 bases at J, with 11 bases in the middle. CDR3 residues: CASSPQLSSYNEQFF. CDR3 in DNA: TGTGCCAGCAGCCCCCAGCTGTCCTCCTACAATGAGCAGTTCTTC.

This clonotype was recorded a few times. V usage is TRBV28 and J usage is TRBJ2-1; D is undetermined. The DNA end is a closer match to TRBJ2-7, so the J assignment may be wrong. The CDR3 sequence is 14 residues long. The germline gives CDR1 MDHEN, CDR2 SYDVKM. The CDR3: CASGLSGNYNEQYF. The DNA for the CDR3 is TGTGCCAGCGGCCTCTCTGGGAACTACAATGAGCAGTACTTC.

Of note for this clonotype: Given a much more abundant clone one base away, this may be a read error. The V call is TRBV5-1, the J call TRBJ2-4, with 8 bases aligning to TRBD1. Germline CDR1 and CDR2: SGHRS and YFSETQ. The CDR3 has 15 residues. V was pared by 0 bases and J by 13 bases, with 12 bases of the junction left unmatched. For the CDR3, the DNA is TGCGCCAGCAGCTTGGCCAGACAGGGGTCGGGGGAGCAGTACTTC. As protein: CASSLARQGSGEQYF.

There are many counts of this clonotype. The V call is TRBV29-1, the J call TRBJ2-1, with TRBD1 matching 7 bases. The trim removed 6 bases at V and 2 bases at J, leaving 10 bases unmatched. The CDR3 has 15 residues. CDR1 and CDR2 from the germline V gene are SQVTM and ANQGSEA. The CDR3 DNA reads as TGCAGCGTGCTCGACAGGGTCCGCGCCTACAATGAGCAGTTCTTC. Encoded protein: CSVLDRVRAYNEQFF.

This clonotype appeared a few times. A read error may be the cause here, since a much bigger clone is one base away. The genes are TRBV6-1 and TRBJ2-1; TRBD1 agrees at 8 bases. The J call is in doubt because the DNA end fits TRBJ2-7 better. The V gene's germline CDR1 is MNHNS and CDR2 SASEGT. CDR3 length equals 15 residues. The DNA for the CDR3 is TGTGCCAGCAGGGACAGGGCGGGCTCCTACAATGAGCAGTACTTC. It encodes CASRDRAGSYNEQYF.

The sample holds many counts of this clonotype. The chain joins TRBV28 to TRBJ2-1; 10 bases are shared with TRBD2. CDR1 is MDHEN and CDR2 is SYDVKM in the germline V gene. The CDR3 consists of 16 residues. The V and J ends lost 4 bases and 8 bases, in that order; junction bases with no gene match: 11. DNA for the CDR3: TGTGCCAGCAGTTCGATAAAGCGGGGGGGCCTAGATGAGCAGTTCTTC. Its protein product is CASSSIKRGGLDEQFF. The full variable domain, rest sourced from reference TRBV28 and TRBJ2-1, is DVKVTQSSRYLVKRTGEKVFLECVQDMDHENMFWYRQDPGLGLRLIYFSYDVKMKEKGDIPEGYSVSREKKERFSLILESASTNQTSMYLCASSSIKRGGLDEQFFGPGTRLTVL.

There are a few counts of this clonotype. The V gene is TRBV9, the J gene TRBJ2-7, with D unclear. The DNA end favors TRBJ2-5, so the J call may be wrong. Germline loops: CDR1 SGDLS, CDR2 YYNGEE. The CDR3 contains 14 residues. The CDR3 here is CASSAPGLQETQYF. In DNA form, the CDR3 reads TGTGCCAGCAGCGCGCCTGGTTTACAAGAGACCCAGTACTTC.

As concerns this clonotype: At one boundary the junction diverges from the germline segment, which might be a read error. This sequence joins TRBV4-3 and TRBJ1-5; D may be TRBD1 (6 bases). This CDR3 region has 15 residues. In germline, CDR1 is LGHNA, CDR2 YSLEER. Here the CDR3 reads CASSQEGGSNQPQHF. Here the CDR3 DNA reads TGCGCCAGTAGCCAAGAGGGGGGTAGCAATCAGCCCCAGCATTTT.

This clonotype was counted ten times or more. The chain employs TRBV20-1 and TRBJ1-6; D perhaps matches TRBD1 (5 bases). The CDR3 consists of 15 residues. Germline V lookup: CDR1 DFQATT, CDR2 SNEGSKA (reference sequence). V lost 2 bases and J lost 0, with 8 bases in between. The CDR3 region is CSARPGTSYNSPLHF. The CDR3 nucleotides are TGCAGTGCTAGACCGGGGACCTCCTATAATTCACCCCTCCACTTT.

This clonotype appeared many times. The chain recombines TRBV15 with TRBJ1-2; 10 bases map to TRBD1. V shed 1 base and J 1 base; nucleotides not matched to a gene: 3. The CDR3 loop spans 16 amino acids. Germline assignment: CDR1 LNHNV and CDR2 YYDKDF (reference sequence). This chain's CDR3 is CATSRGGTGDNYGYTF. As DNA, the CDR3 is TGTGCCACCAGCAGAGGAGGGACAGGGGATAACTATGGCTACACCTTC.